The rows below give T cell receptor beta chains drawn from one sample of a study of T cell responses to AZD1222 COVID-19 vaccine. TCRdb keeps only in-frame clones here, not all; method: immunoSEQ multiplex PCR. The table includes 180,000 or so clones, 91% detected once. The sample consisted of peripheral blood, taken 28 days after the second AZD1222 dose. Every receptor here comes from an adult who received the AZD1222 COVID-19 vaccine. The CDR3 runs from the conserved cysteine through the conserved F or W. The order of the fields is CDR3 protein, CDR3 DNA, V gene, clone size, J gene, D gene. D genes are given only for firm matches. The listing skips clone size in some rows; elsewhere it reads once, few, many or a size class.

CDR3 protein: CASSQGSYEQYF
CDR3 DNA: TGTGCCAGCAGCCAGGGTTCGTACGAGCAGTACTTC
V gene: TRBV14
clone size: NA
J gene: TRBJ2-7
D gene: NA

CDR3 protein: CAWSVGMTGANVLTF
CDR3 DNA: TGTGCCTGGAGTGTAGGCATGACTGGGGCCAACGTCCTGACTTTC
V gene: TRBV30
clone size: few
J gene: TRBJ2-6
D gene: NA

CDR3 protein: CASSEWGRTTNEKLFF
CDR3 DNA: TGTGCCAGCAGTGAATGGGGACGGACAACTAATGAAAAACTGTTTTTT
V gene: TRBV25-1
clone size: NA
J gene: TRBJ1-4
D gene: NA

CDR3 protein: CASSLDGRRAFTEAFF
CDR3 DNA: TGTGCCAGCAGCTTGGACGGCAGGAGGGCTTTCACTGAAGCTTTCTTT
V gene: TRBV5-8
clone size: NA
J gene: TRBJ1-1
D gene: NA

CDR3 protein: CAWSSSGTDTQYF
CDR3 DNA: TGTGCCTGGAGTAGCAGCGGGACAGATACGCAGTATTTT
V gene: TRBV30
clone size: NA
J gene: TRBJ2-3
D gene: NA

CDR3 protein: CASSFHRDRTTDTQYF
CDR3 DNA: TGTGCCAGCAGCTTCCACCGGGACCGAACCACAGATACGCAGTATTTT
V gene: TRBV11-2
clone size: NA
J gene: TRBJ2-3
D gene: NA

CDR3 protein: CASSLVAGTYNEQFF
CDR3 DNA: TGTGCTAGCAGCTTAGTAGCGGGGACTTACAATGAGCAGTTCTTC
V gene: TRBV7-7
clone size: NA
J gene: TRBJ2-1
D gene: TRBD2

CDR3 protein: CATSRSARISSTDTQYF
CDR3 DNA: TGTGCCACCAGCAGATCCGCCCGGATTTCTAGCACAGATACGCAGTATTTT
V gene: TRBV15
clone size: NA
J gene: TRBJ2-3
D gene: NA

CDR3 protein: CASSQEAGGYMNTEAFF
CDR3 DNA: TGTGCCAGCAGCCAAGAGGCAGGGGGTTACATGAACACTGAAGCTTTCTTT
V gene: TRBV3-1/TRBV3-2
clone size: NA
J gene: TRBJ1-1
D gene: TRBD1

CDR3 protein: CAWSLKGRDQPQHF
CDR3 DNA: TGTGCCTGGAGTCTAAAGGGCAGGGATCAGCCCCAGCATTTT
V gene: TRBV30
clone size: NA
J gene: TRBJ1-5
D gene: NA

CDR3 protein: CASRDSNSYEQYF
CDR3 DNA: TGTGCCAGCCGGGACAGCAACTCCTACGAGCAGTACTTC
V gene: TRBV6-5
clone size: NA
J gene: TRBJ2-7
D gene: TRBD1

CDR3 protein: CASSAENSFYTF
CDR3 DNA: TGTGCCAGCTCCGCAGAGAACAGCTTCTACACCTTC
V gene: TRBV18
clone size: NA
J gene: TRBJ1-2
D gene: NA

CDR3 protein: CASSKRLGVLTVADTEAFF
CDR3 DNA: TGTGCCAGCAGCAAAAGATTAGGGGTACTCACGGTGGCAGACACTGAAGCTTTCTTT
V gene: TRBV21-1
clone size: NA
J gene: TRBJ1-1
D gene: NA

CDR3 protein: CASSTEGTVTEKLFF
CDR3 DNA: TGCGCCAGCAGCACAGAGGGGACAGTAACAGAAAAACTGTTTTTT
V gene: TRBV4-1
clone size: NA
J gene: TRBJ1-4
D gene: TRBD1